The present entry profiles one T cell receptor (beta chain) with its context. What it binds is unknown. The CDR3 has 13 residues. In germline, CDR1 is SEHNR, CDR2 FQNEAQ (reference sequence). With 4 bases removed from V and 4 bases from J, the gap between germline ends came to 7 bases. Time point here: blood 2 weeks post-SBRT. Treatment reported: 15 Gy SBRT to primary tumor, nephrectomy 4 weeks later. Radiation-treated patients gave blood at baseline, week 2 and week 4. The patient's renal cell carcinoma had clear cell pathology. The sample belongs to a study of radiation and T cells in renal cell carcinoma. Broader study findings: Top tumor clonotypes rose in blood 2 weeks post-radiation, then contracted.

Sequencing was performed with immunoSEQ multiplex PCR; in TCRdb, only in-frame clones are kept and a portion is missing. The top ten clones hold about 6% of a sample with around 80,000 clones, 82% of them seen once. This chain joins TRBV7-9 and TRBJ2-2; D possibly corresponds to TRBD1 (5 bases). This sequence originates from a man in his 60s with renal cell carcinoma. The material was blood, obtained from a patient whose treatment included radiotherapy and nephrectomy. This CDR3 reads CASSYDSTGELFF. In nucleotides, the CDR3 is TGTGCCAGCAGCTACGACAGCACCGGGGAGCTGTTTTTT. The entire variable domain, with the rest obtained from reference TRBV7-9 and TRBJ2-2, is as follows: DTGVSQNPRHKITKRGQNVTFRCDPISEHNRLYWYRQTLGQGPEFLTYFQNEAQLEKSRLLSDRFSAERPKGSFSTLEIQRTEQGDSAMYLCASSYDSTGELFFGEGSRLTVL.